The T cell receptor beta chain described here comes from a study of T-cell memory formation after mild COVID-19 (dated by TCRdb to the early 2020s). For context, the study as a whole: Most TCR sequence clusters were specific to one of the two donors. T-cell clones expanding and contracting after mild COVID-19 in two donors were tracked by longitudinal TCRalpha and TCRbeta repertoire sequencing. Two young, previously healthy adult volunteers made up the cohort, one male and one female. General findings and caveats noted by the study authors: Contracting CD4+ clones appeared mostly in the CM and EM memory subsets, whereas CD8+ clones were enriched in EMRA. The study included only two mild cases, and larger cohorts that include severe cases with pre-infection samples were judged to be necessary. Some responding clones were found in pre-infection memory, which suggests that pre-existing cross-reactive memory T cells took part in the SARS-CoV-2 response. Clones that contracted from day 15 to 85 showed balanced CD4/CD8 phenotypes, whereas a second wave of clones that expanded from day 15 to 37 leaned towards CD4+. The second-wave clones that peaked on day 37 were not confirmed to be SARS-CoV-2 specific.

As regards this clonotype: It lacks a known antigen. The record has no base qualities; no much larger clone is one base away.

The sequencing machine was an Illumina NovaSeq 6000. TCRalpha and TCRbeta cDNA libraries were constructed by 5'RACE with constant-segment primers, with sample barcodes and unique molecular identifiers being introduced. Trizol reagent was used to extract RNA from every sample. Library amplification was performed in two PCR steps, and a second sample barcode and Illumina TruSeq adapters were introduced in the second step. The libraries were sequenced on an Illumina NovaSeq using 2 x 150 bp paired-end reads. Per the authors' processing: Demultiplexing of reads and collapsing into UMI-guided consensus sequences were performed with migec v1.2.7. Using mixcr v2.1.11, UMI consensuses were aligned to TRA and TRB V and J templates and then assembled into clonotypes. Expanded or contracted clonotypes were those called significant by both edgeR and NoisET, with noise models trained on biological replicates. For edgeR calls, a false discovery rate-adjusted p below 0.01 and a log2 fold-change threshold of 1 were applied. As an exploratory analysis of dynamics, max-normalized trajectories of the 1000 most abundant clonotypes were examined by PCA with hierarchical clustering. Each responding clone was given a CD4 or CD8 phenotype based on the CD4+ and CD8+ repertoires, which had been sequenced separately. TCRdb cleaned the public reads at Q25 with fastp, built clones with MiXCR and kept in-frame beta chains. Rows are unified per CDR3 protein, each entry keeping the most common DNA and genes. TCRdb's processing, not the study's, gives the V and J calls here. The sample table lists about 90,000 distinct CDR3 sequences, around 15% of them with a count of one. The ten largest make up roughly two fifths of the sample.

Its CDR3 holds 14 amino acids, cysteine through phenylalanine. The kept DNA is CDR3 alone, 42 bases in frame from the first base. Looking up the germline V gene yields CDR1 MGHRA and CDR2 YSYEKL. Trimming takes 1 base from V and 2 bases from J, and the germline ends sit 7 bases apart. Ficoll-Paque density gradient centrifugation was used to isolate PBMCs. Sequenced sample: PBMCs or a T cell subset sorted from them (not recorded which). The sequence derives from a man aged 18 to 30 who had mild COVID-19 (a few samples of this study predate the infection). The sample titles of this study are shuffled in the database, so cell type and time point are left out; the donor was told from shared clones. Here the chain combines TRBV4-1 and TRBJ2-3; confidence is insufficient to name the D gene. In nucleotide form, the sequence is TGCGCCAGCAGCCAAGGACTTTACACAGATACGCAGTATTTT. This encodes CASSQGLYTDTQYF.